Sequencing of this T cell receptor (beta chain) was carried out in a study of T cell responses to AZD1222 COVID-19 vaccine (dated by TCRdb to 2020 to 2022). For the wider study: TCR sequencing was performed for some 250 trial participants, of whom about 200 were given two doses of AZD1222 and around 25 were given two doses of MenACWY control vaccine. Trial participants were enrolled by age into 18-55, 56-69 and 70-plus year subgroups, with around 140, 26 and 57 TCR-sequenced participants respectively. Summary of the overall study and its limitations: Because no day 14 peak-response samples were available, repertoires were characterized only after the peak T cell response. Most participants were white British and females outnumbered males, and the authors suggested that clonal diversity may have been underestimated. Nearly half of unique spike-specific TCRs reportedly recognized epitopes outside regions mutated in the B.1.351 and B.1.1.7 variants. The 56-69-year group was small, and its depth increase did not reach significance, likely because of low power. Vaccine-associated CD4 TCRs spanned the whole spike protein, with dominant responses in regions 160-218 and 743-854. Conclusions about previously exposed vaccinees are limited because only six or seven AZD1222 recipients were SARS-CoV-2 seropositive at baseline. A significant rise in spike-specific TCR breadth and depth was observed after two AZD1222 doses relative to day 0 and relative to MenACWY recipients.

The CDR3 regions of human TCRbeta chains were analyzed by immunosequencing. As for the authors' bioinformatics: Repertoire TCRs were matched against a reference library of SARS-CoV-2-specific TCRs generated with the MIRA antigen-specificity platform. Breadth was defined as the fraction of unique TCRs that were SARS-CoV-2-associated, and depth was defined as the fraction of total T cells that were SARS-CoV-2-associated. Using the MIRA data, every spike-specific TCR was mapped to the spike region that the TCR reacted to and assigned to either a CD4 or a CD8 class. Log10-transformed breadth and depth values were compared by one-way ANOVA with Sidak's multiple comparisons tests. TCRdb obtained this table from immuneACCESS and retained in-frame rearrangements with V and J assigned. These tables miss some clones; where compared with another copy, unresolved V genes account for less than half of the shortfall, and the remainder is unexplained. For V, J and clone size, that table is used; D and trimming come from the DNA. This sample gives over 65,000 clones in total; roughly nine tenths of them show up just once. About 5.7% of the sample belongs to the ten largest clones.

CDR1 and CDR2 were assigned from the germline V gene as SNHLY and FYNNEI. Its CDR3 holds 15 amino acids, cysteine through phenylalanine. Left in the record is the CDR3 DNA by itself, 45 bases read in frame from the first base. V trim: 3 bases; J trim: 4 bases; unmatched bases: 6. Sample time point, as interpreted from the label and publication: about 28 days (+/-7) after the second vaccine dose. AZD1222 recipients with second doses at about 4 weeks or about 12 weeks were pooled, because spike-specific TCR depth and breadth did not differ between schedules. The vaccinee samples were drawn from two UK trials, COV001 and COV002, one of which was a single-blind randomized controlled phase 2/3 trial testing AZD1222 (ChAdOx1 nCoV-19) in healthy adults. Trial participant PBMC samples were collected at day 0 and day 28 after the second dose for TCRbeta chain sequencing. Regarding this clone: This receptor's antigen is unknown. The sample holds no much larger clone one base away, and base qualities are not on file.

The sequences come from peripheral blood, collected 28 days after the second AZD1222 dose. The sequence links TRBV2 to TRBJ1-5, and 7 junctional nucleotides match TRBD1. The origin of this receptor is an adult who received the AZD1222 COVID-19 vaccine. The CDR3 protein is CASSDRGRWNQPQHF. The DNA is TGTGCCAGCAGTGATAGGGGGCGGTGGAATCAGCCCCAGCATTTT.